This TCR beta chain was identified during a study of T cell changes during pregnancy in multiple sclerosis. Sequencing was performed with immunoSEQ multiplex PCR; in TCRdb, only in-frame clones are kept and a portion is missing. The sample holds about 19,000 clones, 86% seen once. The germline V gene has CDR1 MDHEN and CDR2 SYDVKM. With 7 bases removed from V and 4 bases from J, the gap between germline ends came to 13 bases. The CDR3 has 13 amino acids. V usage is TRBV28 and J usage is TRBJ2-5; the D gene is possibly TRBD1 (6 bases). The source of this sequence is a female donor in good health, enrolled as a control in a pregnancy study. The material was CD8+ T cells from peripheral blood mononuclear cells, obtained in the third trimester of pregnancy. The CDR3 region is CASTQAGVETQYF. For the CDR3, the DNA is TGTGCCAGCACCCAGGCAGGGGTAGAGACCCAGTACTTC.